The 13 T cell receptor beta chains given below trace back to one sample, sequenced in a study of CD8+ T cells in alopecia areata. The authors sorted pooled cutaneous lymph node cells using CD4, CD8alpha, NKG2D, NKG2ACE and other markers. RNA was isolated and reverse transcribed to cDNA, the sequencing template. Using immunoSEQ multiplex PCR, the repertoire was profiled, and TCRdb retains in-frame clones only, with some absent. The specimen has over 250,000 clones, none found just once. The sequencing input was CD4+ T cells sorted from a lymph node. The source is a C3H/HeJ mouse with alopecia areata. The mouse line has the MHC haplotype H2-k.

Concerning this clone: Genes and germline come from the mouse. The CDR3 extends 3 residues past the end of the read, so its final part is completed from the germline J gene. This rearrangement joins TRBV13-2 to TRBJ1-6, with a tentative D call TRBD1 (5 bases). TRBJ1-6 is given ORF status, its function remaining uncertain. This CDR3 spans 13 amino acids. V was clipped by 3 bases and J by 8 bases, with 9 bases between them. Germline CDR1 and CDR2: NNHNN and SYGAGS (reference sequence). CDR3 residues: CASGAQGDSPLYF. CDR3 bases read: TGTGCCAGCGGTGCTCAGGGTGATTCGCCC.

As regards this clone: Gene names denote mouse genes. The missing CDR3 end, 4 residues past where the read stops, is filled in from the germline J gene. The rearrangement joins TRBV5 to TRBJ2-2, with TRBD1 as a possible D gene (6 bases). The CDR3 loop spans 16 amino acids. Trimming stripped 0 bases from V and 1 base from J, with 9 bases between. CDR1 and CDR2 from the germline V gene are LGHNA and YNLKQL (reference sequence). The covered CDR3 bases are TGTGCCAGCAGCCAAGATGACAGGAGAAACACCGGG. The encoded protein is CASSQDDRRNTG. The full CDR3 reads CASSQDDRRNTGQLYF.

This clone was observed a few times. Genes and germline come from the mouse. The read ends 4 residues early relative to the CDR3; the germline J gene fills the gap. V and J are TRBV1 and TRBJ2-7; 8 bases are shared with TRBD2. Germline V CDR1 and CDR2: NSQYPW, LRSPGD (reference sequence). The CDR3 has 14 residues. CDR3 sequence: CTCSAVGGDYEQYF. The CDR3 DNA, read in part, is TGCACCTGCAGTGCAGTTGGGGGGGATTAT.

Concerning this clone: Mouse gene names apply. The read gets to within 3 residues of the CDR3 end, and the germline J gene fills in the rest. The chain combines TRBV13-1 with TRBJ1-6; 9 positions agree with TRBD1. TRBJ1-6 is given ORF status, its function remaining uncertain. Germline assignment: CDR1 NSHNY and CDR2 SYGAGN. Losses at the gene ends were 2 bases for V and 7 bases for J; bases not matched to a gene: 4. The CDR3 contains 15 residues. The CDR3 DNA, read in part, is TGTGCCAGCAGTGAGCGACAGGGGGGGAATTCGCCC. Protein sequence: CASSERQGGNSP. The CDR3, in full, reads CASSERQGGNSPLYF.

Only a few counts were recorded for this clone. Mouse germline and gene names are used. The CDR3 goes on 4 residues after the read ends, and that part is filled in from the germline J gene. The genes are TRBV5 and TRBJ2-7; the D is unclear. The CDR3 consists of 14 residues. CDR1 is LGHNA, CDR2 YNLKQL, per germline (reference sequence). The CDR3 DNA, read in part, is TGTGCCAGCAGCCAAGCCGACAAAATTTAT. Its protein is CASSQADKIY. The whole CDR3 region reads CASSQADKIYEQYF.

Regarding this clone: Gene labels here are mouse ones. The read stops 3 residues short of the end of the CDR3; the missing end is completed from the germline J gene. Other DNA variants within this sample encode the same CDR3. The chain links TRBV13-2 to TRBJ1-6, with 8 bases that match TRBD1. TRBJ1-6 is classed as an ORF, of uncertain function. Germline V gene data show CDR1 as NNHNN and CDR2 as SYGAGS (reference sequence). The length of the CDR3 is 15 residues. J lost 0 bases, V lost 5 bases, and 1 base had no gene match. Incomplete CDR3 DNA: TGTGCCAGCGGCGGACAGGGTTCCTATAATTCGCCC. Translated: CASGGQGSYNSP. The entire CDR3 is CASGGQGSYNSPLYF.

This clone was seen a few times. Gene names and germline match the mouse. The CDR3 is cut off 4 residues early in the read; its end comes from the germline J gene. The chain has TRBV1 and TRBJ1-2; TRBD1 matches at 9 bases. V lost 0 bases to trimming and J lost 2 bases; unmatched junction nucleotides: 4. The CDR3 sequence is 16 residues long. The V gene's germline CDR1 is NSQYPW and CDR2 LRSPGD (reference sequence). The CDR3 loop is CTCSADIGTGNSDYTF. CDR3 DNA, as far as it was read: TGCACCTGCAGTGCAGATATCGGGACAGGGAACTCC. Supplemented by reference TRBV1 and TRBJ1-2, the full variable domain reads VTLLEQNPRWRLVPRGQAVNLRCILKNSQYPWMSWYQQDLQKQLQWLFTLRSPGDKEVKSLPGADYLATRVTDTELRLQVANMSQGRTLYCTCSADIGTGNSDYTFGSGTRLLVI.

A note on this clone: Gene names are mouse gene names. The read finishes 4 residues shy of the CDR3 end, and the germline J gene is used to complete it. Other DNA sequences within the sample encode an identical CDR3. The gene calls are TRBV5 and TRBJ2-3; possibly TRBD1 for D (6 bases). Germline CDR1 is LGHNA and CDR2 is YNLKQL (reference sequence). V dropped 2 bases and J dropped 3 bases, with 6 bases sitting between them. The CDR3 extends over 13 amino acids. The DNA read from the CDR3 is TGTGCCAGCAGCCAACAGGGGGCAGAA. This translates into CASSQQGAE. The whole CDR3 sequence is CASSQQGAETLYF.

A remark on this clone: Germline and genes here are mouse. The observed sequence ends 4 residues before the CDR3 terminus, with the missing tail filled in from the germline J gene. The chain has TRBV5 and TRBJ2-3, with D perhaps matching TRBD1 (6 bases). Germline-derived CDR1 and CDR2 are LGHNA and YNLKQL (reference sequence). There are 15 residues in the CDR3. V lost 4 bases and J lost 0, with 11 bases in between. This CDR3 reads CASSLQGSSAETLYF. The sequenced part of the CDR3 DNA is TGTGCCAGCAGCCTCCAGGGGTCTAGTGCAGAA.

A few counts support this clone. The genes are named according to mouse. The CDR3 extends 4 residues past the end of the read, so its final part is completed from the germline J gene. The genes are TRBV13-3 and TRBJ2-1; 7 bases are a match to TRBD1. The CDR3 has 12 residues. Germline V gene lookup returns CDR1 NNHDY and CDR2 SYVADS. The CDR3 bases that were read are TGTGCCAGCAGGGACAGGAGGGCT. Translation: CASRDRRA. Given in full, the CDR3 is CASRDRRAEQFF.

This clone appeared a few times. Mouse gene names apply. The read is 4 residues too short to cover the CDR3 end, so that end is filled in from the germline J gene. Other DNA variants within this sample encode the same CDR3. The chain recombines TRBV13-3 with TRBJ1-2, with D possibly TRBD1 on 5 matching bases. V dropped 1 base and J dropped 3 bases, with 10 bases sitting between them. The CDR3 extends over 14 amino acids. Looked up from germline, CDR1 is NNHDY and CDR2 is SYVADS. This CDR3 is CASSDRRGDSDYTF. CDR3 bases read: TGTGCCAGCAGTGATAGGAGGGGAGACTCC.

In the case of this clone: The gene names here belong to mouse. The observed sequence ends 4 residues before the CDR3 terminus, with the missing tail filled in from the germline J gene. The chain employs TRBV5 and TRBJ2-7; D not resolved. The germline V and J ends were trimmed by 1 base and 0 bases, with 7 bases remaining between them. The length of the CDR3 is 14 residues. CDR1 LGHNA and CDR2 YNLKQL come from the germline V gene (reference sequence). CDR3 residues: CASSQVTNSYEQYF. The covered CDR3 bases are TGTGCCAGCAGCCAAGTGACAAACTCCTAT.

On this clone itself: Mouse gene names and germline throughout. Read sequence stops 4 residues before the CDR3 end, and the germline J gene provides the missing end. The chain combines TRBV13-1 with TRBJ2-7; 9 nucleotides match TRBD2. V lost 2 bases and J lost 0; bases outside the gene matches: 3. CDR1 and CDR2 (germline): NSHNY, SYGAGN. This CDR3 spans 15 amino acids. The CDR3 here is CASSETGGFSYEQYF. The part of the CDR3 DNA that was read is TGTGCCAGCAGTGAGACTGGGGGTTTCTCCTAT.